Listed below are T cell receptor beta chains from one sample, sequenced in a study of shared clonotypes between healthy human individuals. Some clones are missing from TCRdb's copy, which holds only in-frame ones; the method was immunoSEQ multiplex PCR. The table lists roughly 400,000 clones, about 97% of them singletons. The sequencing input was memory CD8+ T cells sorted from blood. The receptors were sampled from a man aged 30 to 45 in good health. Each CDR3 is given with its conserved first and last residue. The D gene is left open where the match is weak.

CDR3aa | len | v_gene | d_gene
CASSPGRSGNTIYF | 14 | TRBV28 | NA
CSVLAGYEQYF | 11 | TRBV29-1 | NA
CSTSSGDTEAFF | 12 | TRBV29-1 | NA
CAISDREGETQYF | 13 | TRBV10-3 | NA
CASSLAGEGNIQYF | 14 | TRBV5-8 | NA
CASSGYRVSNQPQHF | 15 | TRBV6-1 | NA
CASSLLDRVPYEQYF | 15 | TRBV7-9 | TRBD1
CASTFDGQRNEKLFF | 15 | TRBV6-6 | NA
CASSPRLMEKLFF | 13 | TRBV4-1 | NA
CASSLASFSYNEQFF | 15 | TRBV5-6 | NA
CASRLSGWALAKNIQYF | 17 | TRBV28 | NA
CAPKRGTELQETQYF | 15 | TRBV9 | TRBD1
CAWSLIKTGVFNSPLHF | 17 | TRBV30 | NA
CARAVSNQPQHF | 12 | TRBV25-1 | NA
CASSYIGRGHEQYF | 14 | TRBV6-5 | NA
CASSPKRTSSEFF | 13 | TRBV13 | TRBD2
CASSTGTETQYF | 12 | TRBV5-1 | NA
CASSLHAAPRPAFF | 14 | TRBV11-2 | NA
CASSDSTGVGNQPQHF | 16 | TRBV25-1 | TRBD1
CASSLVVTGVDRLEQYF | 17 | TRBV5-1 | NA
CASSAGTGTSNYGYTF | 16 | TRBV27 | TRBD1
CASTLWTGNTEAFF | 14 | TRBV7-9 | NA
CASSLAGTEQYF | 12 | TRBV5-1 | NA
CASSYWRTRMNTEAFF | 16 | TRBV6-6 | NA
CASSLPPGRAYEQYF | 15 | TRBV5-6 | TRBD2
CASGAIGTLYGYTF | 14 | TRBV7-6 | NA
CASSSIAQMGETQYF | 15 | TRBV7-9 | NA
CASSLRSTSSTDTQYF | 16 | TRBV7-6 | NA
CASSTGGYGYTF | 12 | TRBV11-2 | TRBD1
CAGRGAGGYTF | 11 | TRBV10-3 | NA
CASSQEREMGDTQYF | 15 | TRBV28 | TRBD2
CAISVAATDTQYF | 13 | TRBV10-3 | NA
CASSLEGYNYGYTF | 14 | TRBV27 | NA
CASSEGRTYRETQYF | 15 | TRBV6-1 | NA
CSVGGWDRAHEQYF | 14 | TRBV29-1 | TRBD1
CASSISGQGKTGELFF | 16 | TRBV19 | TRBD1
CSVKNYEQYF | 10 | TRBV20-1 | NA
CASSSGQGADGYTF | 14 | TRBV5-1 | TRBD1
CASSVGRGQVSNYGYTF | 17 | TRBV9 | TRBD1
CASSQGRELFF | 11 | TRBV14 | NA
CASSLGGKRNYGYTF | 15 | TRBV28 | NA
CSVEGLRSDYRSYEQYF | 17 | TRBV29-1 | NA
CAWRPGSGSYEQYF | 14 | TRBV30 | TRBD2